These T cell receptor beta chains were read from a single sample in a study of cytomegalovirus exposure and HLA in healthy donors. TCRdb's table, derived via immunoSEQ multiplex PCR, lists solely in-frame clones and lacks some. The sample has more than 75,000 clones; just under 90% are singletons. The specimen sequenced was PBMCs. The receptor source for this set is a man aged 18 to 35 in good health and CMV-seronegative. The conserved cysteine and the conserved F or W are not part of the CDR3 here. A D gene is named only where the DNA matches it firmly. Part of the rows lack a size; the others show once, few, many or a class for expanded clones.

d_call: .
v_call: TRBV6-4
j_call: TRBJ1-2
clone_size: .
cdr3_aa: ARGQNYGYT

d_call: .
v_call: TRBV7-2
j_call: TRBJ1-5
clone_size: .
cdr3_aa: ASSLRQGNQPQH

d_call: TRBD2
v_call: TRBV5-1
j_call: TRBJ2-3
clone_size: .
cdr3_aa: ASSSLLAGGPDTQY

d_call: .
v_call: TRBV2
j_call: TRBJ1-5
clone_size: .
cdr3_aa: ASSPDGGNQPQH

d_call: .
v_call: TRBV18
j_call: TRBJ2-7
clone_size: .
cdr3_aa: ASSPNSGASYEQY

d_call: TRBD2
v_call: TRBV7-9
j_call: TRBJ2-1
clone_size: .
cdr3_aa: ASIGREKTEQF

d_call: TRBD2
v_call: TRBV7-2
j_call: TRBJ2-7
clone_size: .
cdr3_aa: ASSAGLAGTYEQY

d_call: TRBD1
v_call: TRBV7-2
j_call: TRBJ2-7
clone_size: once
cdr3_aa: ASSFAGQGGKQY

d_call: TRBD2
v_call: TRBV4-3
j_call: TRBJ2-7
clone_size: .
cdr3_aa: ASSQVPALGGNEQY

d_call: .
v_call: TRBV19
j_call: TRBJ2-1
clone_size: .
cdr3_aa: ASSIIRDSSQQF

d_call: .
v_call: TRBV9
j_call: TRBJ2-1
clone_size: .
cdr3_aa: ASSVDYNEQF

d_call: TRBD2
v_call: TRBV19
j_call: TRBJ2-5
clone_size: .
cdr3_aa: ASSTKTSGRVDQY

d_call: TRBD1
v_call: TRBV19
j_call: TRBJ2-7
clone_size: .
cdr3_aa: ASSIGSRGTVTYEQY

d_call: TRBD1
v_call: TRBV7-6
j_call: TRBJ2-1
clone_size: .
cdr3_aa: ASSQGQGGYNEQF

d_call: TRBD2
v_call: TRBV10-3
j_call: TRBJ2-1
clone_size: .
cdr3_aa: AISGSRQGLAGGNEQF

d_call: TRBD2
v_call: TRBV28
j_call: TRBJ2-1
clone_size: .
cdr3_aa: ASSPPLAGESNEQF

d_call: .
v_call: TRBV10-3
j_call: TRBJ2-1
clone_size: .
cdr3_aa: AISRTGEGEQF